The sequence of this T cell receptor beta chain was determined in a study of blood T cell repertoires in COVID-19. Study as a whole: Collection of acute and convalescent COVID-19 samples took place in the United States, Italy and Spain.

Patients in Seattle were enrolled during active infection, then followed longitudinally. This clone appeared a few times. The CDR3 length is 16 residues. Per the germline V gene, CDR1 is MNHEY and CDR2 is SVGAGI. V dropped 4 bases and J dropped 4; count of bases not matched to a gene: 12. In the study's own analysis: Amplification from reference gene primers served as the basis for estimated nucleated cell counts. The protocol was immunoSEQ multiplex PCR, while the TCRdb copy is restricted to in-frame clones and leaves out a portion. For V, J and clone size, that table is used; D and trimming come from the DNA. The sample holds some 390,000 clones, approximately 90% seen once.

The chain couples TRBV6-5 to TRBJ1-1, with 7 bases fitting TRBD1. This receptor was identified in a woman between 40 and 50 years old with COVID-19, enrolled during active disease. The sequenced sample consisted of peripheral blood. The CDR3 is CASSLKRGLFFTEAFF. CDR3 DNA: TGTGCCAGCAGTTTAAAGAGGGGGCTGTTTTTCACTGAAGCTTTCTTT.